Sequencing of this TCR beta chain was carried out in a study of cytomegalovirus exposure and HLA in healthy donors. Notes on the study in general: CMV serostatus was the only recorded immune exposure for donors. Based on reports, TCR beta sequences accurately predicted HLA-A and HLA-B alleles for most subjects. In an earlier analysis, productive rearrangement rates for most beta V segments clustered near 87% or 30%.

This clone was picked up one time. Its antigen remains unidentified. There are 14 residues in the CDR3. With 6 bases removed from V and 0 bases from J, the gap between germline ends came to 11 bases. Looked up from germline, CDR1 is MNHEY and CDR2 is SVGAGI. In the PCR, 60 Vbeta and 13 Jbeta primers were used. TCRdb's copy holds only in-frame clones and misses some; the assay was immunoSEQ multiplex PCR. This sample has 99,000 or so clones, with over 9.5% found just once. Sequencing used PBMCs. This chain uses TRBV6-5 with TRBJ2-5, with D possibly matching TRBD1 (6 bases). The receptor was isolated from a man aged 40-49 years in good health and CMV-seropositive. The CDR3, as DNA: TGTGCCAGCAGGGCCAGGGGAAACCAAGAGACCCAGTACTTC. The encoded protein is CASRARGNQETQYF.